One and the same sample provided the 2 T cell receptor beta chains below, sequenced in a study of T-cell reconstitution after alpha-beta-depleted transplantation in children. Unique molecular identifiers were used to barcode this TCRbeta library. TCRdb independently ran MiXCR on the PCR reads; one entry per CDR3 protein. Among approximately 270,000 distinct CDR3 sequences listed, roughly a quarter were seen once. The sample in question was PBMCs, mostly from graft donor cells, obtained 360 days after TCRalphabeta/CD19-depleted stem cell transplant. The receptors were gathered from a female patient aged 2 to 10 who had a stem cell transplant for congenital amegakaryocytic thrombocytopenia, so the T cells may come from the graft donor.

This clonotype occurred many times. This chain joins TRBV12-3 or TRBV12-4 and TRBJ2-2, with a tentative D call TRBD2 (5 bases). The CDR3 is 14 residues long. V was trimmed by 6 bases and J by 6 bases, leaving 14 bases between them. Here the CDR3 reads CASRPLEGSGELFF. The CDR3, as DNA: TGTGCCAGCAGACCCCTTGAGGGATCCGGGGAGCTGTTTTTT.

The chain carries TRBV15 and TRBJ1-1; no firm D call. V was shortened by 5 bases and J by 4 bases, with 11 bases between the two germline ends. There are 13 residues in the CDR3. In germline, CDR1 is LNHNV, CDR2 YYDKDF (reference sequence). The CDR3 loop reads CATSFSRRTEAFF. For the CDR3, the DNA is TGTGCCACCAGCTTTAGTAGACGCACTGAAGCTTTCTTT.